This T cell receptor (beta chain) was observed in a study of cytomegalovirus exposure and HLA in healthy donors. Overall study results and limits: The likely origin of a cluster of highly shared sequence variants was a sequencing artifact.

PCR involved 60 Vbeta and 13 Jbeta primers. Measured with immunoSEQ multiplex PCR; TCRdb has only the in-frame clones, and not every one. The sample carries approximately 87,000 clones, about four fifths recorded once. The V gene's germline CDR1 is SGHNT and CDR2 YENEEA. The CDR3 runs 14 residues. Unmatched junction bases numbered 4, after V lost 7 bases and J lost 2 bases. This clone has a single count. The antigen is not known. Sequencing was performed on PBMCs. V and J are TRBV11-3 and TRBJ2-3, with 9 bases identical to TRBD1. This TCR came from a woman in her seventies in good health and CMV-seropositive. The CDR3 is CASTGTGNTDTQYF. The CDR3 region has the DNA TGTGCCAGCACCGGGACAGGGAACACAGATACGCAGTATTTT.